The 10 T cell receptor beta chains in this list originate from one sample, sequenced in a study of OX40 agonist ivuxolimab in advanced cancers. Library preparation was by the immunoSEQ multiplex PCR assay. TCRdb re-hosts the immuneACCESS table, in-frame sequences only. Its copies lack some clones; in the studies checked, an unresolved V gene accounts for under half of them, and the cause for the rest is not known. Across this sample there are 25,000 to 30,000 clones, with around four fifths seen only once. 11% of the sample is in the top ten clones. Here the sequenced sample was CD4+ or CD8+ T cells sorted from blood, taken in a trial of the OX40 agonist ivuxolimab. These TCRs come from an adult with an advanced solid tumor such as melanoma, head and neck, liver or kidney cancer.

This chain links TRBV6-1 with TRBJ2-1; TRBD2 aligns across 7 bases. The CDR3 runs to 15 residues. The germline V gene encodes CDR1 MNHNS and CDR2 SASEGT. CDR3 nucleotide sequence: TGTGCTGCCCGGGGGGTTTTAGACCGTTACAATGAGCAGTTCTTC. It encodes CAARGVLDRYNEQFF.

The gene calls are TRBV27 and TRBJ2-7, with a weak D call TRBD1 (5 bases). CDR3 length equals 14 residues. Germline loops: CDR1 MNHEY, CDR2 SMNVEV (reference sequence). V was cut by 3 bases and J by 6 bases, with 15 bases left in between. CDR3 sequence: CASSLGQGVSEQYF. CDR3 nucleotide sequence: TGTGCCAGCAGTTTGGGGCAGGGTGTCAGCGAGCAGTACTTC.

The gene calls are TRBV19 and TRBJ1-6; D ambiguous. V dropped 5 bases and J dropped 3 bases, with 8 bases sitting between them. This CDR3 has 14 amino acids. The germline gives CDR1 LNHDA, CDR2 SQIVND (reference sequence). Here the CDR3 DNA reads TGTGCCAGTAGTCCCACAGACTATAATTCACCCCTCCACTTT. It is translated as CASSPTDYNSPLHF.

V and J are TRBV7-2 and TRBJ2-5; the match to TRBD1 covers 9 bases. Germline loops: CDR1 SGHTA, CDR2 FQGNSA. V shed 5 bases, J shed 4 bases, and the junction held 8 bases outside the gene matches. The CDR3 covers 15 residues. The CDR3 sequence is CASSIRDRATETQYF. CDR3 DNA: TGTGCCAGCAGCATAAGGGACAGGGCGACAGAGACCCAGTACTTC.

The chain's CDR3 is CASSPDNEKLFF. The DNA of the CDR3 is TGTGCCAGCAGCCCGGATAATGAAAAACTGTTTTTT. The gene calls are TRBV7-6 and TRBJ1-4; D is unresolved. This CDR3 contains 12 residues. Trimming cost V 5 bases and J 4 bases, with 5 bases left between them. Per the germline V gene, CDR1 is SGHVS and CDR2 is FNYEAQ.

The genes are TRBV7-9 and TRBJ1-2; 9 positions agree with TRBD1. The germline gives CDR1 SEHNR, CDR2 FQNEAQ (reference sequence). CDR3 length: 15 residues. V shed 1 base and J 6 bases; nucleotides not matched to a gene: 6. The CDR3 DNA reads TGTGCCAGCAGCTTAGGACAGGGGGTGCGGGATGGCTACACCTTC. Translation gives CASSLGQGVRDGYTF.

The chain has TRBV29-1 and TRBJ1-2, with D unresolved. This CDR3 comprises 17 residues. The V and J ends lost 0 bases and 0 bases respectively, with 17 bases between them. Germline assignment: CDR1 SQVTM and CDR2 ANQGSEA. The DNA for the CDR3 is TGCAGCGTTGAAGATCTGTTCGGGGAAACCCCTAACTATGGCTACACCTTC. Translated, it gives CSVEDLFGETPNYGYTF.

This clone was found a few times. The gene calls are TRBV5-4 and TRBJ2-7, with 7 nucleotides matching TRBD2. This CDR3 has 14 residues. Germline V gives CDR1 SGHNT, CDR2 YYREEE (reference sequence). V shed 3 bases and J 6 bases; nucleotides not matched to a gene: 9. CDR3 sequence (DNA): TGTGCCAGCAGCTCGTGGGGTGGGGGGGGCGAGCAGTACTTC. Translating it yields CASSSWGGGGEQYF. The complete variable domain, with remaining parts taken from reference TRBV5-4 and TRBJ2-7, reads ETGVTQSPTHLIKTRGQQVTLRCSSQSGHNTVSWYQQALGQGPQFIFQYYREEENGRGNFPPRFSGLQFPNYSSELNVNALELDDSALYLCASSSWGGGGEQYFGPGTRLTVT.

The chain is built from TRBV6-5 and TRBJ1-1, with a tentative D call TRBD1 (6 bases). This CDR3 contains 13 residues. V gave up 6 bases and J gave up 6 bases, with 14 bases separating them. Germline CDR1 and CDR2: MNHEY and SVGAGI. CDR3: CASSRGGVSEAFF. In DNA form, the CDR3 reads TGTGCCAGCAGCCGAGGGGGAGTGTCTGAAGCTTTCTTT.

The chain uses TRBV6-1 and TRBJ1-5; D is unclear. Germline-derived CDR1 and CDR2 are MNHNS and SASEGT. The CDR3 runs to 15 residues. Trimming took off 7 bases at V and 2 bases at J, with 15 bases between the two ends. The CDR3 is CASIPVGGGNQPQHF. In nucleotides, the CDR3 is TGTGCCAGCATACCTGTTGGTGGGGGCAATCAGCCCCAGCATTTT.